Included here is one TCR beta chain sequence, with context. This clonotype was seen only a few times. Its antigen has not been determined. The record has no base qualities; no much larger clone is one base away. The data originate from a study of response to subunit inactivated influenza vaccine (dated by TCRdb to the late 2010s). With regard to the full study: To follow how T cells responded to a trivalent subunit inactivated influenza vaccine, the researchers relied on deep quantitative profiling of the T cell receptor repertoire. What the research found in general, with its limitations: The authors proposed that each seasonal influenza vaccination may bring in only a limited number of new T cells.

There are 14 amino acids in the CDR3, from cysteine to phenylalanine inclusive. Only CDR3 DNA is held: 42 bases, read in frame from base 1. Via the germline V gene, CDR1 is SGHDT and CDR2 YYEEEE. Here V drops 1 base and J drops 5 bases, and the junction holds 3 bases not matched to any gene. The library was produced with RT-PCR. Instrument used: Illumina HiSeq 2500. TCRdb itself trimmed the public reads at Q25 with fastp, ran MiXCR and retained productive beta chains. Identical CDR3 protein sequences are pooled into one entry, listed with their most common genes and DNA. Present in this sample are about 700,000 distinct CDR3 sequences, around 13% of which were seen just once. Of the sample, approximately 6.5% falls within the top ten clones.

The source material was PBMCs from blood, sampled about 14 days before vaccination. This receptor was obtained from a man in his forties or fifties who received an inactivated influenza vaccine. Donor details come from another sample of the same person, matched by shared clones. The rearrangement combines TRBV5-6 with TRBJ2-5; TRBD1 agrees with 9 junctional bases. The nucleotide sequence is TGTGCCAGCAGCTTGACAGGGGGCACGGAGACCCAGTACTTC. This yields the protein CASSLTGGTETQYF.